One and the same sample provided the 10 T cell receptor beta chains below, sequenced in a study of response to subunit inactivated influenza vaccine. TCRdb fed the RT-PCR reads into MiXCR, producing one record per CDR3 protein. Of roughly 570,000 distinct CDR3 sequences listed, 10% to 15% are singletons. The input for sequencing was PBMCs from blood, taken roughly 45 days after vaccination. Receptors originate from a man aged 45-60 years who received an inactivated influenza vaccine.

The J gene is TRBJ1-5, the V gene TRBV29-1, with TRBD1 as a possible D gene (5 bases). The CDR3 is made up of 13 amino acids. In germline, CDR1 is SQVTM, CDR2 ANQGSEA. V dropped 4 bases and J dropped 4 bases, with 11 bases sitting between them. This CDR3 is CSVGGEGNQPQHF. CDR3 sequence (DNA): TGCAGCGTTGGTGGGGAGGGGAATCAGCCCCAGCATTTT.

This clonotype was observed a few times. The rearrangement joins TRBV20-1 to TRBJ2-1; possible D gene TRBD2, 6 bases. V lost 0 bases and J lost 7, with 16 bases in between. The CDR3 is 15 amino acids. CDR1 is DFQATT and CDR2 is SNEGSKA in the germline V gene (reference sequence). The CDR3 nucleotides are TGCAGTGCTAGAGATCCATACGGGAGTGGGAATGAGCAGTTCTTC. Protein product: CSARDPYGSGNEQFF.

This clonotype showed up many times. The chain is built from TRBV20-1 and TRBJ1-2; 9 bases line up with TRBD1. Germline-derived CDR1 and CDR2 are DFQATT and SNEGSKA (reference sequence). The V and J ends lost 3 bases and 7 bases, in that order; junction bases with no gene match: 6. The CDR3 contains 13 residues. The DNA for the CDR3 is TGCAGTGCTAGTGCCACAGGGGGCATTGGCTACACCTTC. It yields the protein CSASATGGIGYTF.

The sample holds many counts of this clonotype. The genes are TRBV12-3 or TRBV12-4 and TRBJ2-3; D gene unclear. The CDR3 extends over 14 amino acids. Trimming stripped 5 bases from V and 2 bases from J, with 11 bases between. The CDR3 region has the DNA TGTGCCAGCAGTCCGGCCAGACCCACAGATACGCAGTATTTT. Its translation: CASSPARPTDTQYF.

CDR3 nucleotides: TGTGCCAGCAGTTACTACGGACAAGCAGGGTCTGATTCACCCCTCCACTTT. Amino acids: CASSYYGQAGSDSPLHF. V and J are TRBV6-5 and TRBJ1-6; perhaps TRBD1 as D (5 bases). Germline-derived CDR1 and CDR2 are MNHEY and SVGAGI. V lost 1 base and J lost 8, with 18 bases in between. The CDR3 is 17 residues long.

This clonotype was counted at least ten times. The chain has TRBV12-3 or TRBV12-4 and TRBJ2-2; the match to TRBD2 covers 7 bases. The V gene end was trimmed by 7 bases and the J gene end by 3 bases; junction bases not matched to a gene: 8. The CDR3 extends over 15 amino acids. CDR3 in amino acids: CASTSAGADTGELFF. The CDR3 bases are TGTGCCAGCACTAGTGCGGGAGCGGACACCGGGGAGCTGTTTTTT.

CDR3 region: CASSHTPRLANEQFF. The CDR3 coding sequence is TGTGCCAGCAGCCACACGCCGAGACTAGCCAATGAGCAGTTCTTC. The V gene is TRBV6-2 or TRBV6-3, the J gene TRBJ2-1; 7 bases fit TRBD2. V shed 6 bases and J 6 bases; nucleotides not matched to a gene: 11. From germline, CDR1 is MNHEY and CDR2 SVGEGT. This CDR3 has 15 amino acids.

The rearrangement uses TRBV5-6 and TRBJ2-7; TRBD2 matches 7 bases. V was clipped by 2 bases and J by 0 bases; unmatched bases: 5. Per the germline V gene, CDR1 is SGHDT and CDR2 is YYEEEE. The CDR3 is 15 amino acids. The CDR3 sequence: CASSLWGGYSYEQYF. The CDR3, as DNA: TGTGCCAGCAGCTTATGGGGGGGGTACTCCTACGAGCAGTACTTC.

This clonotype was seen a handful of times. The chain has TRBV9 and TRBJ2-7; 7 bases fit TRBD2. CDR3 length: 15 amino acids. Germline trimming cut 0 bases from V and 3 bases from J; bases unmatched to any gene: 6. The germline gives CDR1 SGDLS, CDR2 YYNGEE. CDR3 sequence reads: CASSVATSELYEQYF. In DNA form, the CDR3 reads TGTGCCAGCAGCGTAGCAACTAGCGAACTCTACGAGCAGTACTTC.

This clonotype was counted only a few times. V is TRBV5-1 and J is TRBJ1-1; D is undetermined. Trimming pared 0 bases from V and 1 base from J, leaving 10 bases between. This CDR3 comprises 15 residues. CDR1 SGHRS and CDR2 YFSETQ come from the germline V gene. The CDR3 DNA reads TGCGCCAGCAGCTTGGTCGCAGGCGGGAACACTGAAGCTTTCTTT. The encoded protein is CASSLVAGGNTEAFF.